The 8 T cell receptor beta chains listed next were all sequenced from one sample in a study of T-cell memory formation after mild COVID-19. TCRdb itself ran the 5' RACE reads through MiXCR, one entry per CDR3 protein. This sample yields fewer than 150,000 distinct CDR3 sequences, of which more than 13% are seen a single time; about 26% belongs to the top ten. The sample taken for sequencing was PBMCs or a T cell subset sorted from them (not recorded which). The receptors stem from an adult woman who had mild COVID-19 (a few samples of this study predate the infection). Cell type and time point are not known.

There are a few counts of this clonotype. The chain is built from TRBV2 and TRBJ2-2; D is perhaps TRBD2 (5 bases). The CDR3 runs to 13 residues. Germline lookup yields CDR1 SNHLY and CDR2 FYNNEI. V was cut by 8 bases and J by 0 bases, with 7 bases left in between. The CDR3 spells CASGGANTGELFF. As DNA, the CDR3 is TGTGCCAGCGGAGGAGCGAACACCGGGGAGCTGTTTTTT.

This chain joins TRBV24-1 and TRBJ2-1; no reliable D call. Trimming stripped 10 bases from V and 6 bases from J, with 15 bases between. Germline-derived CDR1 and CDR2 are KGHDR and SFDVKD. The CDR3 extends over 13 amino acids. CDR3 residues: CATKGSTFNEQFF. In nucleotides, the CDR3 is TGTGCCACTAAGGGTAGTACTTTCAATGAGCAGTTCTTC.

This clonotype was counted a single time. The chain links TRBV28 to TRBJ2-7, with 8 bases that match TRBD1. Germline trimming cut 3 bases from V and 0 bases from J; bases unmatched to any gene: 10. The CDR3 loop spans 17 amino acids. CDR1 is MDHEN and CDR2 is SYDVKM in the germline V gene. The CDR3 loop reads CASSFIYRGKSSYEQYF. As DNA, the CDR3 is TGTGCCAGCAGTTTTATCTACAGGGGGAAGAGCTCCTACGAGCAGTACTTC.

This clonotype was detected a few times. The chain combines TRBV6-5 with TRBJ1-4; D is perhaps TRBD1 (5 bases). Trimming shortened V by 6 bases and J by 5 bases, and 22 bases separated the two germline ends. CDR3 size: 17 residues. The germline gives CDR1 MNHEY, CDR2 SVGAGI. CDR3 residues: CASSPHRGPGGNEKLFF. The CDR3 nucleotides read TGTGCCAGCAGCCCCCATCGGGGCCCGGGAGGGAATGAAAAACTGTTTTTT.

A few counts support this clonotype. The chain couples TRBV30 to TRBJ2-1; D call uncertain. Germline CDR1 reads GTSNPN; CDR2 reads SVGIG (reference sequence). The CDR3 extends over 13 amino acids. V shed 0 bases and J shed 7 bases, with 10 bases lying between them. This CDR3 reads CAWSVFGGNEQFF. The CDR3 nucleotides are TGTGCCTGGAGTGTATTTGGCGGAAATGAGCAGTTCTTC.

This sequence joins TRBV12-3 or TRBV12-4 and TRBJ2-3; D call uncertain. The length of the CDR3 is 19 residues. V lost 2 bases and J 0 bases, leaving 21 bases between the germline ends. In DNA, the CDR3 is TGTGCCAGCAGTTTACCCCCTATCTTGTCTCGTCGGAGCACAGATACGCAGTATTTT. It yields the protein CASSLPPILSRRSTDTQYF.

V is TRBV12-3 or TRBV12-4 and J is TRBJ1-5; TRBD1 aligns across 9 bases. V was pared by 6 bases and J by 6 bases, with 6 bases of the junction left unmatched. The CDR3 consists of 14 residues. The CDR3 protein is CASSPDRGSQPQHF. Written as DNA, the CDR3 is TGTGCCAGCAGCCCTGACAGGGGGAGTCAGCCCCAGCATTTT.

This clonotype showed up just a few times. The V gene is TRBV20-1, the J gene TRBJ2-1; 10 bases match TRBD2. Germline V CDR1 and CDR2: DFQATT, SNEGSKA (reference sequence). Trimming cost V 4 bases and J 6 bases; bases outside gene matches: 6. The CDR3 sequence is 14 residues long. CDR3 bases: TGCAGTGCTAATCTTATAGCGGGGGGCAATGAGCAGTTCTTC. This gives the protein CSANLIAGGNEQFF.